The present T cell receptor beta chain was sequenced within a study of blood T cell repertoires in COVID-19. Study details: Collection of acute and convalescent COVID-19 samples took place in the United States, Italy and Spain. PBMCs, B-cell-depleted T cells, or T cells were the source of the cDNA or gDNA that made up the material.

Using immunoSEQ multiplex PCR, the repertoire was profiled, and TCRdb retains in-frame clones only, with some absent. The sample shows roughly 52,000 clones, over 75% of them seen only once. The CDR3 is 14 amino acids. Trimming shortened V by 5 bases and J by 3 bases, and 14 bases separated the two germline ends. Germline-derived CDR1 and CDR2 are MNHNS and SASEGT. Sequencing was done on a sample of peripheral blood. The chain combines TRBV6-1 with TRBJ2-7; D is unclear. This sequence was found in a human donor in a cohort sampled during active COVID-19. The CDR3 protein is CASSPPSAVYEQYF. In nucleotides, the CDR3 is TGTGCCAGCAGTCCCCCCAGCGCGGTCTACGAGCAGTACTTC.